Below are 19 T cell receptor beta chains sequenced from a single sample in a study of CD8+ T cells in alopecia areata. As for time point: mouse skin 3 weeks after grafting. Sequencing used cDNA as its template, made by extracting RNA and reverse transcribing it. The assay was immunoSEQ multiplex PCR, and TCRdb's table has in-frame clones only and misses some. The sample counts fewer than 3,500 clones, none seen once; the ten largest own roughly a tenth. The starting material was skin, obtained at week 3. These TCRs come from a C3H/HeJ mouse with alopecia areata. This strain's MHC haplotype is H2-k.

A word on this clone: The germline and genes are mouse ones. The read stops 4 residues short of the end of the CDR3; the missing end is completed from the germline J gene. The chain uses TRBV5 and TRBJ2-1, with 8 bases aligning to TRBD2. The CDR3 is 15 amino acids. The germline gives CDR1 LGHNA, CDR2 YNLKQL (reference sequence). The CDR3 DNA, read in part, is TGTGCCAGCAGCCAAGATCTGGGGGGCTCTCCT. It translates to CASSQDLGGSP. The full-length CDR3 reads as CASSQDLGGSPEQFF.

This clone was detected a few times. Germline and genes here are mouse. The sequence runs out 4 residues before the end of the CDR3; the remainder is reconstructed from the germline J gene. V gene TRBV24 combines with J gene TRBJ2-2; TRBD1 might be the D (6 bases). Germline V gene lookup returns CDR1 KGHTA and CDR2 FRNEEI. Trimming took off 6 bases at V and 0 bases at J, with 11 bases between the two ends. The CDR3 sequence is 15 residues long. The CDR3 bases that were read are TGTGCCAGCAGGCCGGGACATGCAAACACCGGG. Amino acid sequence: CASRPGHANTG. The entire CDR3 protein reads CASRPGHANTGQLYF.

This clone was seen a few times. Each gene name is a mouse one. Read sequence stops 4 residues before the CDR3 end, and the germline J gene provides the missing end. The chain combines TRBV13-2 with TRBJ2-5, with 9 bases fitting TRBD2. The ends lost 3 bases at V and 0 bases at J; junction bases unmatched: 2. The CDR3 is 15 residues long. Looked up from germline, CDR1 is NNHNN and CDR2 is SYGAGS (reference sequence). CDR3: CASGGDWDNQDTQYF. The CDR3 bases that were read are TGTGCCAGCGGTGGGGACTGGGATAACCAAGAC.

This clone was recorded many times. Genes and germline come from the mouse. CDR3 DNA, as far as it was read: TGTGCCAGCAGTATAGGAGGAAGGGAAAAC. It translates to CASSIGGREN. The whole CDR3 is CASSIGGRENTLYF. This chain connects TRBV19 to TRBJ2-4; no definite D call. The CDR3 goes on 4 residues after the read ends, and that part is filled in from the germline J gene. The germline gives CDR1 FNHDT, CDR2 SITEND (reference sequence). CDR3 size: 14 residues.

This clone was picked up many times. Gene names follow the mouse nomenclature. The CDR3 is cut off 4 residues early in the read; its end comes from the germline J gene. This sample also contains other DNA sequences that code for the same CDR3. V is TRBV14 and J is TRBJ2-5; 12 bases match TRBD2. The CDR3 consists of 16 residues. CDR1 and CDR2 (germline): SGHDT, FRDEAV. The CDR3 is CASSPGDWGGADTQYF. The part of the CDR3 DNA that was read is TGTGCCAGCAGTCCCGGAGACTGGGGGGGCGCGGAC.

This clone was picked up many times. Gene names follow the mouse nomenclature. The CDR3 end is not reached by the read, which stops 4 residues before it; the germline J gene fills it in. The chain links TRBV5 to TRBJ2-4; 8 nucleotides agree with TRBD2. Germline CDR1 and CDR2: LGHNA and YNLKQL (reference sequence). The CDR3 is made up of 14 amino acids. Trimming at V came to 4 bases and at J to 3 bases, leaving 3 bases not matched to a gene. CDR3 DNA, as far as it was read: TGTGCCAGCAGCCCCCGGACTGGGCAAAAC. It translates to CASSPRTGQN. The whole CDR3 protein reads CASSPRTGQNTLYF.

This clone was seen many times. Gene names and germline refer to mouse. The read ends 4 residues before the CDR3 terminus; that terminus is restored from the germline J gene. The genes are TRBV13-3 and TRBJ2-5; the D is unclear. The length of the CDR3 is 13 residues. Germline CDR1 reads NNHDY; CDR2 reads SYVADS. Deletions cut 6 bases from V and 2 bases from J, with 10 bases between. The CDR3 DNA, read in part, is TGTGCCAGCACGCTCCATGGCCAAGAC. Protein: CASTLHGQD. The complete CDR3 sequence is CASTLHGQDTQYF.

This clone qualifies as medium-sized. Gene names denote mouse genes. With the read ending 4 residues before the CDR3 end, the germline J gene is used to fill in that end. This chain uses TRBV1 with TRBJ2-5; D gene ambiguous. The CDR3 sequence is 15 residues long. V lost 2 bases and J 2 bases, leaving 11 bases between the germline ends. Germline values: CDR1 NSQYPW, CDR2 LRSPGD (reference sequence). The part of the CDR3 DNA that was read is TGCACCTGCAGTGCAACACTGCCTTTCCAAGAC. Its translation is CTCSATLPFQD. The complete CDR3 protein is CTCSATLPFQDTQYF.

This clone is judged medium-sized. The genes and germline here are from mouse. Read coverage stops 3 residues before the CDR3 terminus; the germline J gene supplies the remainder. This chain uses TRBV19 with TRBJ1-6; D not certain. TRBJ1-6 is identified as an open reading frame with a role that is uncertain. CDR1 FNHDT and CDR2 SITEND come from the germline V gene (reference sequence). This CDR3 has 11 amino acids. Trimming stripped 4 bases from V and 7 bases from J, with 3 bases between. The CDR3 bases that were read are TGTGCCAGCAGTCAAAATTCGCCC. This codes for CASSQNSP. Given in full, the CDR3 is CASSQNSPLYF.

In regard to this clone: Gene names denote mouse genes. The read finishes 4 residues shy of the CDR3 end, and the germline J gene is used to complete it. This chain links TRBV17 with TRBJ2-5, with D possibly being TRBD2 (6 bases). Germline V CDR1 and CDR2: MNHDT, YYDKIL. V lost 3 bases, J lost 3 bases, and 7 bases lay in between. CDR3 length equals 13 residues. CDR3 DNA, as far as it was read: TGTGCTAGCAGTAGGGGGGGACAAGAC. This sequence encodes CASSRGGQD. The CDR3 as a whole reads CASSRGGQDTQYF.

Of note for this clone: Gene names refer to mouse genes. The read terminates 4 residues ahead of where the CDR3 ends, so the germline J gene completes it. This sequence joins TRBV13-1 and TRBJ1-2; the D gene is possibly TRBD1 (5 bases). Germline V gene sequence: CDR1 NSHNY, CDR2 SYGAGN. V lost 0 bases and J 0 bases, leaving 9 bases between the germline ends. This CDR3 comprises 15 residues. The sequenced CDR3 bases are TGTGCCAGCAGTGATGCGGACACCTCAAACTCC. Its protein product is CASSDADTSNS. The full CDR3 protein is CASSDADTSNSDYTF.

At least ten counts were recorded for this clone. The gene names given are mouse names. The missing CDR3 end, 4 residues past where the read stops, is filled in from the germline J gene. The rearrangement uses TRBV29 and TRBJ2-7; 7 bases line up with TRBD2. Germline V gives CDR1 MSHET, CDR2 SYDVDS. This CDR3 is built from 16 residues. After removal of 4 bases from V and 0 bases from J, the junction contained 9 bases not matched to a gene. Incomplete CDR3 DNA: TGTGCTAGCAGTTCCTCTTCTGGGGGAAGCTCCTAT. It yields the protein CASSSSSGGSSY. From start to end, the CDR3 is CASSSSSGGSSYEQYF.

A few counts support this clone. The genes and germline here are from mouse. The read ends 4 residues shy of where the CDR3 ends; the end is completed using the germline J gene. The V and J genes are TRBV13-1 and TRBJ2-4, with 9 bases identical to TRBD1. The CDR3 contains 14 residues. Trimming cost V 2 bases and J 3 bases; bases outside gene matches: 1. CDR1 is NSHNY, CDR2 SYGAGN, per germline. Partial CDR3 DNA: TGTGCCAGCAGTGAGGGACAGGGCCAAAAC. Translated, it gives CASSEGQGQN. The entire CDR3 reads CASSEGQGQNTLYF.

With respect to this clone: The gene symbols are mouse symbols. The observed sequence ends 4 residues before the CDR3 terminus, with the missing tail filled in from the germline J gene. This chain connects TRBV14 to TRBJ2-5, with 7 bases matching TRBD1. Germline-derived CDR1 and CDR2 are SGHDT and FRDEAV. Trimming cost V 5 bases and J 2 bases; bases outside gene matches: 2. There are 13 residues in the CDR3. CDR3 DNA (partial): TGTGCCAGCAGCCGGGACAGCCAAGAC. As protein: CASSRDSQD. The whole CDR3 region reads CASSRDSQDTQYF.

This clone was counted ten times or more. Gene names are the mouse ones. CDR3 sequence reads: CTCSAGTGGDQNTLYF. Incomplete CDR3 DNA: TGCACCTGCAGTGCAGGGACTGGGGGTGATCAAAAC. V gene TRBV1 combines with J gene TRBJ2-4, with 10 bases that match TRBD2. Sequencing ends 4 residues short of the CDR3 end; the germline J gene provides the rest. Looked up from germline, CDR1 is NSQYPW and CDR2 is LRSPGD (reference sequence). The length of the CDR3 is 16 residues. The V and J ends lost 1 base and 2 bases, in that order; junction bases with no gene match: 3.

This clone came up many times. Genes and germline are mouse. The read ends 4 residues before the CDR3 terminus; that terminus is restored from the germline J gene. The genes are TRBV5 and TRBJ2-1; D may be TRBD1 (6 bases). Germline V CDR1 and CDR2: LGHNA, YNLKQL (reference sequence). The CDR3 contains 16 residues. Trimming removed 1 base from V and 6 bases from J, with 16 bases in between. CDR3 in amino acids: CASSQVQLQGFAEQFF. The DNA read from the CDR3 is TGTGCCAGCAGCCAAGTCCAATTACAGGGTTTTGCT.

This clone occurred a few times. Any gene name here is a mouse gene name. CDR3 amino acids: CASSPQGAYNSPLYF. CDR3 bases read: TGTGCCAGCAGCCCGCAGGGGGCCTATAATTCGCCC. The chain recombines TRBV5 with TRBJ1-6; the match to TRBD1 covers 7 bases. The DNA ends 3 residues before the CDR3 does, and the rest of the CDR3 is filled in from the germline J gene. TRBJ1-6 is an ORF; its function is uncertain. The CDR3 is 15 residues long. With 4 bases clipped from V and 2 bases from J, the junction kept 2 bases outside the gene matches. The germline gives CDR1 LGHNA, CDR2 YNLKQL (reference sequence).

By its share, this clone is medium-sized (0.01 to 0.1%). Gene labels here are mouse ones. The read terminates 4 residues before the CDR3 end, so the remaining end is supplied by the germline J gene. The V and J genes are TRBV19 and TRBJ1-1; 12 nucleotides match TRBD1. Germline CDR1 is FNHDT and CDR2 is SITEND (reference sequence). This CDR3 has 15 residues. V was pared by 4 bases and J by 4 bases, with 5 bases of the junction left unmatched. The CDR3 is CASSLGQGAGTEVFF. The covered CDR3 bases are TGTGCCAGCAGTCTGGGACAGGGGGCCGGCACA. The full variable domain, with the rest looked up from reference TRBV19 and TRBJ1-1, is GGIITQTPKFLIGQEGQKLTLKCQQNFNHDTMYWYRQDSGKGLRLIYYSITENDLQKGDLSEGYDASREKKSSFSLTVTSAQKNEMAVFLCASSLGQGAGTEVFFGKGTRLTVV.

Comment on this clone: Each gene name is a mouse one. The covered CDR3 bases are TGTGCCTGGAGTCCCCGACTGGGTAGTCAAAAC. Translated, it gives CAWSPRLGSQN. The full CDR3 protein is CAWSPRLGSQNTLYF. V gene TRBV31 combines with J gene TRBJ2-4; TRBD2 matches 7 bases. The read finishes 4 residues shy of the CDR3 end, and the germline J gene is used to complete it. The CDR3 has 15 amino acids. The V and J ends lost 1 base and 0 bases, in that order; junction bases with no gene match: 4. CDR1 and CDR2 (germline): GKSSPN, SITVG.